This T cell receptor beta chain was sequenced during a study of blood T cells in healthy people across ages. The overall study: Template switching recovered approximately one barcoded beta molecule for every two T cells. Findings and caveats of the study: Conclusively comparing naive with antigen-experienced cells was impossible with unsorted PBMCs. Per million T cells, the diversity of TCR beta decreased roughly linearly as age advanced.

This clonotype was detected only a few times. The antigen is not known. PCR was performed a second time for about 6 to 11 cycles using a sample-barcoded 5' primer and a J-beta primer mix. Using its own MiXCR run on the 5' RACE reads, TCRdb lists one record per CDR3 protein. This sample has some 880,000 distinct CDR3 sequences; under 40% occur once, and the top ten carry 13%. The sequence came from a man aged 18 to 30 in good health. Sequencing was performed on blood.

In nucleotides, the CDR3 is TGCGCCAGCAGCACCGGACAGGGGGCTTCGGATGAGCAGTTCTTC. Amino acid sequence: CASSTGQGASDEQFF. This sequence joins TRBV5-1 and TRBJ2-1; 11 bases fit TRBD1. The CDR3 has 15 amino acids. With 4 bases clipped from V and 8 bases from J, the junction kept 8 bases outside the gene matches. CDR1 is SGHRS and CDR2 is YFSETQ in the germline V gene.